The following is a T cell receptor beta chain sequence with its context. Its antigen is currently unknown. This sample was taken from a study of cytomegalovirus exposure and HLA in healthy donors. PCR was performed using 60 Vbeta and 13 Jbeta primers. Only in-frame clones appear in the TCRdb table, and some are missing; sequencing was by immunoSEQ multiplex PCR. The sample yields about 120,000 clones, around 80% seen once. V gave up 4 bases and J gave up 1 base; unmatched junction bases: 4. The CDR3 is 14 residues long. The germline V gene encodes CDR1 SGHRS and CDR2 YFSETQ. Findings of the study overall: Relative to equally common others, HLA-associated TCR beta chains showed greater clonal expansion in a later analysis. With later analysis, a missense DCLRE1C variant became linked to TCR beta V- and J-gene trimming. Cytomegalovirus-associated status was assigned to approximately 160 TCR beta chains.

The specimen sequenced was PBMCs. The sequence was obtained from a man in his thirties or forties in good health and CMV-seronegative. This chain connects TRBV5-1 to TRBJ2-7; TRBD1 aligns across 8 bases. The CDR3 DNA reads TGCGCCAGCAGCCGGGACAGGAGGTCCTACGAGCAGTACTTC. Translation gives CASSRDRRSYEQYF.